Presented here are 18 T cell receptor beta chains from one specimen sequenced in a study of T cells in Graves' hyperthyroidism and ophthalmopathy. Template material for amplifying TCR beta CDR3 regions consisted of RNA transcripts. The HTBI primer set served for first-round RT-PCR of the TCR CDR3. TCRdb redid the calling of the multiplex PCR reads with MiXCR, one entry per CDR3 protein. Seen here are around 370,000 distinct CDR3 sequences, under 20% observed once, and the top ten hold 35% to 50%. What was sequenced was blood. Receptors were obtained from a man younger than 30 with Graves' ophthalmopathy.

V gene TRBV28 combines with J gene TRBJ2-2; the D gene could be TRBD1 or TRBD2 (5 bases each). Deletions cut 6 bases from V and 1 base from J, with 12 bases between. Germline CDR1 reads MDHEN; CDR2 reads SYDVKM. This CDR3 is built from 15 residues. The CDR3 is CASRAGTLNTGELFF. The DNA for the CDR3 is TGTGCCAGCAGAGCCGGGACCTTGAACACCGGGGAGCTGTTTTTT. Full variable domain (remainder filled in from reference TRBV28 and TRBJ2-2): DVKVTQSSRYLVKRTGEKVFLECVQDMDHENMFWYRQDPGLGLRLIYFSYDVKMKEKGDIPEGYSVSREKKERFSLILESASTNQTSMYLCASRAGTLNTGELFFGEGSRLTVL.

This CDR3 is CASSRTGVGYEQYF. The CDR3 coding sequence is TGTGCCAGCAGCCGTACAGGGGTTGGCTACGAGCAGTACTTC. V is TRBV2 and J is TRBJ2-7, with 7 nucleotides matching TRBD1. Germline V gene lookup returns CDR1 SNHLY and CDR2 FYNNEI. CDR3 length: 14 amino acids. The V segment lost 6 bases and the J segment 3 bases; nucleotides outside the gene matches: 8.

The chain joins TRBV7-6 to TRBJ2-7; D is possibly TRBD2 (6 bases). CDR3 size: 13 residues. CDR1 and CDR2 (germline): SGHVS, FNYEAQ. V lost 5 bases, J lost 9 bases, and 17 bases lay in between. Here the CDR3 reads CASSQGGTEGQYF. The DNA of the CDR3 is TGTGCCAGCAGCCAAGGCGGGACGGAGGGGCAGTACTTC.

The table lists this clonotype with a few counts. In DNA form, the CDR3 reads TGTGCCAGTAGTATAGAGGGACAGGGGGCTAATGAGCAGTTCTTC. Protein product: CASSIEGQGANEQFF. The gene calls are TRBV19 and TRBJ2-1; 12 bases align to TRBD1. Trimming took 0 bases from V and 7 from J; bases not matched to a gene: 1. Germline V gene sequence: CDR1 LNHDA, CDR2 SQIVND (reference sequence). This CDR3 is 15 amino acids long.

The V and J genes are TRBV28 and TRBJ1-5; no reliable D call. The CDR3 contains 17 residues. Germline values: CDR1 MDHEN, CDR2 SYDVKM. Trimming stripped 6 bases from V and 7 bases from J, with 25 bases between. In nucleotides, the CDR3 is TGTGCCAGCAGCCCTAGACGCCGCGCTGGGCAGGAGCAGCCCCAGCATTTT. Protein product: CASSPRRRAGQEQPQHF. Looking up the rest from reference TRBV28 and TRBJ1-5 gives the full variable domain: DVKVTQSSRYLVKRTGEKVFLECVQDMDHENMFWYRQDPGLGLRLIYFSYDVKMKEKGDIPEGYSVSREKKERFSLILESASTNQTSMYLCASSPRRRAGQEQPQHFGDGTRLSIL.

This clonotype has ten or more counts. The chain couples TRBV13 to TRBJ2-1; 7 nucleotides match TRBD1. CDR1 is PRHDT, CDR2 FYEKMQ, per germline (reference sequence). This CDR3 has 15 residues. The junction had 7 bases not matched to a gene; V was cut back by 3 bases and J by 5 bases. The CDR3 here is CASSFAGTDDNEQFF. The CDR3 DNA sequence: TGTGCCAGCAGCTTCGCCGGGACAGATGACAATGAGCAGTTCTTC. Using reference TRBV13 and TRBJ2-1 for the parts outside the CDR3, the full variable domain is AAGVIQSPRHLIKEKRETATLKCYPIPRHDTVYWYQQGPGQDPQFLISFYEKMQSDKGSIPDRFSAQQFSDYHSELNMSSLELGDSALYFCASSFAGTDDNEQFFGPGTRLTVL.

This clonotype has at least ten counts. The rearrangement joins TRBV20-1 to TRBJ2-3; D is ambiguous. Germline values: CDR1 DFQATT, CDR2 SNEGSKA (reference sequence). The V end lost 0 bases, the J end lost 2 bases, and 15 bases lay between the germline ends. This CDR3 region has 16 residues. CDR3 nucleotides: TGCAGTGCTAGAGATCTGGTGCTAGGCCACACAGATACGCAGTATTTT. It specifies CSARDLVLGHTDTQYF.

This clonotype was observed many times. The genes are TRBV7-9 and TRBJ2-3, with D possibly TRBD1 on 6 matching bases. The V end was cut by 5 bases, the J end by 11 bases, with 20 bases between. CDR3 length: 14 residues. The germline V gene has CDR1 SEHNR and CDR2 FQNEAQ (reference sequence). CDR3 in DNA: TGTGCCAGCAGCCCAGGGGTGGAGTCCCCGGGGCAGTATTTT. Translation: CASSPGVESPGQYF.

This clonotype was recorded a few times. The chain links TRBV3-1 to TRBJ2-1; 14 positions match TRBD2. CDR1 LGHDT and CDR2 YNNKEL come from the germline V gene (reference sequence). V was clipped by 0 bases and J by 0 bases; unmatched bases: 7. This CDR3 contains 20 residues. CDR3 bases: TGTGCCAGCAGCCAAGACCCGCGACTAGCGGGGGGGTCCTCCTACAATGAGCAGTTCTTC. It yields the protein CASSQDPRLAGGSSYNEQFF.

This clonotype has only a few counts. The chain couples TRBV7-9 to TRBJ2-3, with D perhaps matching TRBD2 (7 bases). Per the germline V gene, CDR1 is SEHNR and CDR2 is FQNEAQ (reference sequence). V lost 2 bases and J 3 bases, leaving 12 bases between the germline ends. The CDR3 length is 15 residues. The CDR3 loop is CASSLRGGATDTQYF. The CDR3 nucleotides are TGTGCCAGCAGCTTAAGGGGGGGGGCAACAGATACGCAGTATTTT.

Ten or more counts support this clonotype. The CDR3 DNA reads as TGCGCCAGCAAAACCGGACAGGAGTACGAGCAGTACTTC. Its protein is CASKTGQEYEQYF. The rearrangement joins TRBV5-1 to TRBJ2-7; TRBD1 matches 7 bases. V dropped 6 bases and J dropped 4; count of bases not matched to a gene: 7. Germline V gives CDR1 SGHRS, CDR2 YFSETQ. The CDR3 runs 13 residues.

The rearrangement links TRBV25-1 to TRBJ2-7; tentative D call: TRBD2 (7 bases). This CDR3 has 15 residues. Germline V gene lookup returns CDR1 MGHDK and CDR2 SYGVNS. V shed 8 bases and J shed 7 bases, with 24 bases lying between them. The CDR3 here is CASGGRGPPGREQYF. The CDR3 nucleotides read TGTGCCAGCGGGGGGCGGGGGCCCCCAGGTCGGGAGCAGTACTTC.

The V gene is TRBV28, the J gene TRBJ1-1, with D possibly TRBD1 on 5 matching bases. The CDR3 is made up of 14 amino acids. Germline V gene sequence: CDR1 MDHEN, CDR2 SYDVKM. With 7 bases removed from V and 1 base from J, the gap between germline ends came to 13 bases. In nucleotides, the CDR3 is TGTGCCAGCAAGGTAATGACAGCGAACACTGAAGCTTTCTTT. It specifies CASKVMTANTEAFF.

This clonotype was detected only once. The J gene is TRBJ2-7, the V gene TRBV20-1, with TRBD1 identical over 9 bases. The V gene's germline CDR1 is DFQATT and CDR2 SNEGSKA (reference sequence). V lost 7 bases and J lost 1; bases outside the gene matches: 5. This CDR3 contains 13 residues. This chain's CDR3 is CSGTGTGSYEQYF. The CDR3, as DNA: TGCAGTGGAACCGGGACAGGGTCCTACGAGCAGTACTTC.

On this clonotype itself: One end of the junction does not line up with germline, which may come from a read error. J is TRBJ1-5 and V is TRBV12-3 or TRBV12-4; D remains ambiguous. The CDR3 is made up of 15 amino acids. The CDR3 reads CASSLAWNSNQPRHF. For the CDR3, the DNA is TGTGCCAGCAGTTTGGCTTGGAATAGCAATCAGCCCCGGCATTTT.

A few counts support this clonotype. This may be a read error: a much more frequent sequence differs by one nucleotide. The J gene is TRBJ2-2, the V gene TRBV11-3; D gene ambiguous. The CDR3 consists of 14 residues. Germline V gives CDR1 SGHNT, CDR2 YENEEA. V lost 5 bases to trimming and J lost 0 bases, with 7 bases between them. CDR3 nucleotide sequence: TGTGCCAGCAGCCCAGATTCGAACACCGGGGAGCTGTTTTTT. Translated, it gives CASSPDSNTGELFF.

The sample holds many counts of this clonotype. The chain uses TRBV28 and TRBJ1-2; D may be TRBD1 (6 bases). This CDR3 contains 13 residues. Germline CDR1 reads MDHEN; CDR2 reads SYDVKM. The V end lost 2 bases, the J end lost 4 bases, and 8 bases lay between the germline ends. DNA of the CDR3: TGTGCCAGCAGTTTACACAGGGCCTATGGCTACACCTTC. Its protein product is CASSLHRAYGYTF.

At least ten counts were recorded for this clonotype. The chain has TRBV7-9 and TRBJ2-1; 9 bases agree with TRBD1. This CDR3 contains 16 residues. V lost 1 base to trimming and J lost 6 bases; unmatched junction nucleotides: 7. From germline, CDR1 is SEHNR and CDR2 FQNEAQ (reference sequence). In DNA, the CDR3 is TGTGCCAGCAGCTTAGTCCCACAGGGGGCGACCAATGAGCAGTTCTTC. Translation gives CASSLVPQGATNEQFF.